Following are 22 T cell receptor beta chains from one sample sequenced in a study of blood T cell repertoires in COVID-19. The table came from immunoSEQ multiplex PCR; TCRdb's copy has only in-frame clones and leaves some out. The table lists 150,000 or so clones, roughly 87% of them singletons. Sample: PBMCs or T cells enriched from blood (not recorded which). These receptors were taken from a woman aged 45-65 years who had recovered from COVID-19.

The rearrangement joins TRBV9 to TRBJ2-1; 9 bases map to TRBD2. CDR3 length: 15 amino acids. Germline V gene sequence: CDR1 SGDLS, CDR2 YYNGEE. V was clipped by 3 bases and J by 1 base; unmatched bases: 2. CDR3 sequence: CASSEGLASYNEQFF. CDR3 bases: TGTGCCAGCAGCGAGGGACTAGCATCCTACAATGAGCAGTTCTTC.

This sequence joins TRBV5-5 and TRBJ1-4; 8 bases map to TRBD1. Germline CDR1 is SGHKS and CDR2 is YYEKEE (reference sequence). Unmatched junction bases numbered 9, after V lost 4 bases and J lost 7 bases. The CDR3 loop spans 15 amino acids. CDR3 DNA sequence: TGTGCCAGCAGCGACCGGACAGGGAGAGCTGAAAAACTGTTTTTT. Translation: CASSDRTGRAEKLFF.

This chain uses TRBV7-3 with TRBJ2-7, with 7 bases aligning to TRBD1. J was trimmed by 4 bases and V by 2 bases; bases with no gene match: 8. The CDR3 is made up of 15 amino acids. Germline V lookup: CDR1 SGHTA, CDR2 FQGTGA. CDR3 nucleotide sequence: TGTGCCAGCAGCTTAGGGCCGGGACAGATGTACGAGCAGTACTTC. Its translation is CASSLGPGQMYEQYF.

V and J are TRBV7-2 and TRBJ1-3, with D uncertain. Germline loops: CDR1 SGHTA, CDR2 FQGNSA. Deletions cut 3 bases from V and 0 bases from J, with 9 bases between. The CDR3 has 15 amino acids. DNA of the CDR3: TGTGCCAGCAGCTTCGACTCTCGCTCTGGAAACACCATATATTTT. Translation gives CASSFDSRSGNTIYF.

V gene TRBV28 combines with J gene TRBJ2-7; the match to TRBD1 covers 9 bases. J was trimmed by 3 bases and V by 7 bases; bases with no gene match: 1. This CDR3 is 12 amino acids long. Germline CDR1 is MDHEN and CDR2 is SYDVKM. DNA of the CDR3: TGTGCCAGCATGGGACAGGGCTACGAGCAGTACTTC. Its translation: CASMGQGYEQYF.

The rearrangement links TRBV7-3 to TRBJ2-5, with 15 bases aligning to TRBD2. Germline CDR1 reads SGHTA; CDR2 reads FQGTGA. This CDR3 has 16 residues. J lost 4 bases, V lost 4 bases, and 4 bases had no gene match. The DNA for the CDR3 is TGTGCCAGCAGCTCAGGACTAGCGGGAGGGGCAGAGACCCAGTACTTC. It yields the protein CASSSGLAGGAETQYF.

V usage is TRBV7-2 and J usage is TRBJ2-2; D is possibly TRBD1 (5 bases). V was trimmed by 7 bases and J by 1 base, leaving 7 bases between them. The CDR3 is 13 residues long. Per the germline V gene, CDR1 is SGHTA and CDR2 is FQGNSA. The CDR3 DNA reads as TGTGCCAGCATAAGGGGGAACACCGGGGAGCTGTTTTTT. This gives the protein CASIRGNTGELFF.

The chain has TRBV5-1 and TRBJ2-3; 8 nucleotides agree with TRBD2. Trimming at V came to 5 bases and at J to 0 bases, leaving 5 bases not matched to a gene. Per the germline V gene, CDR1 is SGHRS and CDR2 is YFSETQ. CDR3 size: 15 residues. For the CDR3, the DNA is TGCGCCAGCAGACCTTTAGCGGGAAGCACAGATACGCAGTATTTT. Its translation: CASRPLAGSTDTQYF.

This chain uses TRBV7-2 with TRBJ1-4; 9 nucleotides agree with TRBD1. This CDR3 has 13 amino acids. V shed 5 bases, J shed 7 bases, and the junction held 2 bases outside the gene matches. CDR1 and CDR2 from the germline V gene are SGHTA and FQGNSA. The CDR3 DNA sequence: TGTGCCAGCAGCAAGGACAGGGGTGAAAAACTGTTTTTT. Its protein product is CASSKDRGEKLFF.

V gene TRBV2 combines with J gene TRBJ2-2; D unclear. The CDR3 is 17 amino acids. From germline, CDR1 is SNHLY and CDR2 FYNNEI. Trimming cost V 3 bases and J 5 bases, with 19 bases left between them. CDR3 region: CASSENRNYLVTGELFF. The CDR3 coding sequence is TGTGCCAGCAGTGAGAATCGGAACTACCTAGTTACCGGGGAGCTGTTTTTT.

The V and J genes are TRBV7-2 and TRBJ2-7; 13 bases match TRBD2. After removal of 4 bases from V and 2 bases from J, the junction contained 5 bases not matched to a gene. Looked up from germline, CDR1 is SGHTA and CDR2 is FQGNSA. This CDR3 has 16 residues. Written as DNA, the CDR3 is TGTGCCAGCAGCTCGAACGGACTAGCGGGAGCCTACGAGCAGTACTTC. It translates to CASSSNGLAGAYEQYF.

The chain recombines TRBV7-2 with TRBJ1-5, with 9 bases that match TRBD1. Trimming removed 3 bases from V and 6 bases from J; junction bases left unmatched: 3. Looked up from germline, CDR1 is SGHTA and CDR2 is FQGNSA. The CDR3 has 14 residues. The DNA for the CDR3 is TGTGCCAGCAGCTTGGGACAGGGAGGTCAGCCCCAGCATTTT. This sequence encodes CASSLGQGGQPQHF.

The chain recombines TRBV7-9 with TRBJ2-7; TRBD1 matches 7 bases. The germline gives CDR1 SEHNR, CDR2 FQNEAQ (reference sequence). The CDR3 covers 14 residues. The V segment lost 5 bases and the J segment 2 bases; nucleotides outside the gene matches: 6. DNA of the CDR3: TGTGCCAGCAGCCCACCGACAGGGCCCTACGAGCAGTACTTC. It encodes CASSPPTGPYEQYF.

The chain uses TRBV28 and TRBJ1-1, with 9 bases matching TRBD1. The V and J ends lost 5 bases and 8 bases, in that order; junction bases with no gene match: 9. Germline-derived CDR1 and CDR2 are MDHEN and SYDVKM. The CDR3 is 14 residues long. This CDR3 reads CASSPPGQGQEAFF. DNA for the CDR3: TGTGCCAGCAGTCCCCCAGGACAGGGGCAAGAAGCTTTCTTT. The full variable domain, with the rest looked up from reference TRBV28 and TRBJ1-1, is DVKVTQSSRYLVKRTGEKVFLECVQDMDHENMFWYRQDPGLGLRLIYFSYDVKMKEKGDIPEGYSVSREKKERFSLILESASTNQTSMYLCASSPPGQGQEAFFGQGTRLTVV.

DNA of the CDR3: TGTGCCAGCAGTTTAAACTCAGATACGCAGTATTTT. This sequence encodes CASSLNSDTQYF. This sequence joins TRBV12-3 or TRBV12-4 and TRBJ2-3, with no clear D. This CDR3 contains 12 residues. Trimming took off 2 bases at V and 4 bases at J, with 4 bases between the two ends.

Only one count was recorded for this clone. CDR3 in DNA: TGTGCCAGCAGCCACACTATAGACAGGAGAGCTTTCTTT. Translation: CASSHTIDRRAFF. The rearrangement joins TRBV7-9 to TRBJ1-1, with D perhaps matching TRBD1 (6 bases). Germline V gives CDR1 SEHNR, CDR2 FQNEAQ (reference sequence). The CDR3 length is 13 residues. Trimming left V 5 bases short and J 10 bases short, with 17 bases between. Drawing the rest from reference TRBV7-9 and TRBJ1-1, the complete variable domain is DTGVSQNPRHKITKRGQNVTFRCDPISEHNRLYWYRQTLGQGPEFLTYFQNEAQLEKSRLLSDRFSAERPKGSFSTLEIQRTEQGDSAMYLCASSHTIDRRAFFGQGTRLTVV.

The chain couples TRBV29-1 to TRBJ2-3, with D perhaps TRBD1 (7 bases). CDR3 length equals 18 residues. In germline, CDR1 is SQVTM, CDR2 ANQGSEA. Trimming shortened V by 5 bases and J by 0 bases, and 24 bases separated the two germline ends. The CDR3 coding sequence is TGCAGCGTTCAGATGCAGGGGGGAGTGTCTTCTAGCACAGATACGCAGTATTTT. As protein: CSVQMQGGVSSSTDTQYF.

The rearrangement links TRBV2 to TRBJ1-2; D remains ambiguous. Germline-derived CDR1 and CDR2 are SNHLY and FYNNEI. This CDR3 has 11 amino acids. Trimming left V 3 bases short and J 8 bases short, with 7 bases between. The DNA of the CDR3 is TGTGCCAGCAGTGACGTGGGCGGCTACACCTTC. Protein sequence: CASSDVGGYTF.

The CDR3 is CASSVGGQGRETQYF. The CDR3 DNA reads as TGTGCCAGCAGCGTAGGGGGACAGGGAAGAGAGACCCAGTACTTC. The V gene is TRBV9, the J gene TRBJ2-5; 9 nucleotides line up with TRBD1. CDR3 length: 15 residues. The germline V gene encodes CDR1 SGDLS and CDR2 YYNGEE. With V trimmed by 0 bases and J by 4 bases, 4 bases remained unmatched.

J is TRBJ2-7 and V is TRBV5-8, with D possibly matching TRBD2 (6 bases). The CDR3 contains 15 residues. Germline CDR1 is SGHTS and CDR2 is YDEGEE. V shed 5 bases and J shed 1 base, with 16 bases lying between them. The CDR3 sequence: CASRIHGGTSYEQYF. The CDR3 bases are TGTGCCAGCAGGATCCATGGCGGGACTTCCTACGAGCAGTACTTC.

The chain links TRBV28 to TRBJ1-2, with 8 nucleotides matching TRBD1. Germline V gene data show CDR1 as MDHEN and CDR2 as SYDVKM. Trimming took 5 bases from V and 5 from J; bases not matched to a gene: 7. The CDR3 contains 14 residues. DNA for the CDR3: TGTGCCAGCAGTAGCTTGGACAGGGAGTATGGCTACACCTTC. Residues: CASSSLDREYGYTF.

The chain uses TRBV7-2 and TRBJ2-5; D is possibly TRBD1 (7 bases). The V gene lost 1 base and the J gene lost 3 bases, with 15 bases spanning the gap. Germline CDR1 reads SGHTA; CDR2 reads FQGNSA. CDR3 length equals 16 residues. DNA for the CDR3: TGTGCCAGCAGCTTAGATTTCTCAGGGGGGAAAGAGACCCAGTACTTC. It yields the protein CASSLDFSGGKETQYF.